This TCR beta chain emerged from a study of OX40 agonist ivuxolimab in advanced cancers. Study-wide results and caveats: Among the lowest levels of clonal expansion were found in partial responders at 0.1-3.0 mg/kg. CD4+ and CD8+ blood T cells expanded clonally by week 6 at 0.1 to 3.0 mg/kg.

Libraries were prepared by immunoSEQ multiplex PCR; TCRdb keeps only in-frame clonotypes and omits some of them. Among under 35,000 clones listed, 84% were seen once. With respect to this clone: What it binds is unknown.

V lost 4 bases, J lost 6 bases, and 13 bases lay in between. The length of the CDR3 is 13 residues. Germline V gene lookup returns CDR1 SGHDT and CDR2 YYEEEE. The chain links TRBV5-6 to TRBJ1-1; TRBD1 might be the D (5 bases). This clonotype originated in an adult with an advanced solid tumor such as melanoma, head and neck, liver or kidney cancer. The sequences come from CD4+ or CD8+ T cells sorted from blood, collected in a trial of the OX40 agonist ivuxolimab. This CDR3 reads CASSPMGVAEAFF. In DNA form, the CDR3 reads TGTGCCAGCAGCCCCATGGGGGTCGCTGAAGCTTTCTTT.